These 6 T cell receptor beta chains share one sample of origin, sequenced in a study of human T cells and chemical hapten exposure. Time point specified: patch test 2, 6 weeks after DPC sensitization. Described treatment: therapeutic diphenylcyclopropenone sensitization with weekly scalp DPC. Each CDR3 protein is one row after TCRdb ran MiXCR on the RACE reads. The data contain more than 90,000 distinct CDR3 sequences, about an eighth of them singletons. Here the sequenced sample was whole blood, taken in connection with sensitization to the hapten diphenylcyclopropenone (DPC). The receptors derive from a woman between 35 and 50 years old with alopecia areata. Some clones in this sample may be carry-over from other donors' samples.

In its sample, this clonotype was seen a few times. The CDR3 region has the DNA TGCAGTGCTAGTCGTCTGGCGGGAGGCCGGAACACCGGGGAGCTGTTTTTT. It yields the protein CSASRLAGGRNTGELFF. The V gene is TRBV20-1, the J gene TRBJ2-2; 8 bases align to TRBD2. The germline gives CDR1 DFQATT, CDR2 SNEGSKA (reference sequence). The J segment lost 1 base and the V segment lost 3 bases, leaving 10 bases of the junction unmatched. This CDR3 contains 17 residues.

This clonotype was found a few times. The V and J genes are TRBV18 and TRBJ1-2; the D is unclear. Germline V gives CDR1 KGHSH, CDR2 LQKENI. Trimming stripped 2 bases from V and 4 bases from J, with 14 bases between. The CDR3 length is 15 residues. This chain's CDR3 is CASSPTLLELYGYTF. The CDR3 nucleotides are TGTGCCAGCTCACCAACATTATTAGAACTCTATGGCTACACCTTC. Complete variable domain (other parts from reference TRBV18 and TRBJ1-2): NAGVMQNPRHLVRRRGQEARLRCSPMKGHSHVYWYRQLPEEGLKFMVYLQKENIIDESGMPKERFSAEFPKEGPSILRIQQVVRGDSAAYFCASSPTLLELYGYTFGSGTRLTVV.

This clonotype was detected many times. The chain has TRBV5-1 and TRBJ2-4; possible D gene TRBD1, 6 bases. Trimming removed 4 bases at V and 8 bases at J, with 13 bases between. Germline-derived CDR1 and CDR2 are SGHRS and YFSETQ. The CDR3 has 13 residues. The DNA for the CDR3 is TGCGCCAGCAGCACAGGGCCAGGGGACATTCAGTACTTC. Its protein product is CASSTGPGDIQYF.

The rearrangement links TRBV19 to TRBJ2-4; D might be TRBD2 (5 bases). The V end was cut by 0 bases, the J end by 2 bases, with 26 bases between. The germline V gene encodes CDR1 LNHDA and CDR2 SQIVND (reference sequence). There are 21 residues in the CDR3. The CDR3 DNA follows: TGTGCCAGTAGTATAGACCGGAGGACGCCTAGAAACACCGGGACCAAAAACATTCAGTACTTC. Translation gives CASSIDRRTPRNTGTKNIQYF.

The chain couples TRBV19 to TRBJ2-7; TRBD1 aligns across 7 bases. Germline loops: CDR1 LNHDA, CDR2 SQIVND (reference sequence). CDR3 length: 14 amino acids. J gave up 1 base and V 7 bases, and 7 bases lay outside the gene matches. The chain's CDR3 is CASTQGGPSYEQYF. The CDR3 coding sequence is TGTGCCAGTACTCAAGGGGGCCCGTCCTACGAGCAGTACTTC. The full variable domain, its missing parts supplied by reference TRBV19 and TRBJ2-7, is DGGITQSPKYLFRKEGQNVTLSCEQNLNHDAMYWYRQDPGQGLRLIYYSQIVNDFQKGDIAEGYSVSREKKESFPLTVTSAQKNPTAFYLCASTQGGPSYEQYFGPGTRLTVT.

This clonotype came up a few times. Here the CDR3 DNA reads TGTGCCACCAGTGACCCAGGGGGACAAAAATATGGCTACACCTTC. It is translated as CATSDPGGQKYGYTF. V usage is TRBV24-1 and J usage is TRBJ1-2; 7 nucleotides line up with TRBD1. Germline CDR1 reads KGHDR; CDR2 reads SFDVKD. The ends lost 4 bases at V and 5 bases at J; junction bases unmatched: 9. CDR3 size: 15 residues.